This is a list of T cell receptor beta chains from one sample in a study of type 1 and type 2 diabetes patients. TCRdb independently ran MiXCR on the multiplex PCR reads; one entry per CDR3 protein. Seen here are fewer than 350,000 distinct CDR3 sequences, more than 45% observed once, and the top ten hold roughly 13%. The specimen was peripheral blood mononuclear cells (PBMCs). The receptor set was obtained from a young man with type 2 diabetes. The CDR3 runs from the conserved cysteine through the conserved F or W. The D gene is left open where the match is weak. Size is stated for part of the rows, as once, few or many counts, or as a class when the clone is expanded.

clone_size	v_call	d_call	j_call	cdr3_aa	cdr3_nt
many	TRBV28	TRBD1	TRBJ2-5	CASSPQGQQETQYF	TGTGCCAGCAGTCCCCAGGGACAGCAAGAGACCCAGTACTTC
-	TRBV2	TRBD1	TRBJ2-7	CATRTGESGEQYF	TGTGCCACTCGGACAGGGGAGTCGGGCGAGCAGTACTTC
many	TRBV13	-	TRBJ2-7	CASSLSEGGEQYF	TGTGCCAGCAGCTTATCGGAGGGCGGCGAGCAGTACTTC
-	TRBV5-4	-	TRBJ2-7	CASSQEGGQLTYEQYF	TGTGCCAGCAGCCAAGAGGGAGGACAGCTTACCTACGAGCAGTACTTC
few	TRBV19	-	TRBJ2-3	CASRSGDSRDTQYF	TGTGCCTCCAGATCAGGAGATTCTCGGGATACGCAGTATTTT
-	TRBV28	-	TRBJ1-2	CASSQTPNTNYGYTF	TGTGCCAGCAGCCAGACCCCAAACACTAACTATGGCTACACCTTC
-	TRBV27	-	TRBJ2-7	CASSARDGYEQYF	TGTGCCAGCAGTGCTCGGGACGGCTACGAGCAGTACTTC
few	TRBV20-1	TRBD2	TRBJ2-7	CSARPREDLYEQYF	TGCAGTGCCCGTCCCCGGGAGGACCTGTACGAGCAGTACTTC
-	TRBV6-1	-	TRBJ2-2	CASREGHTNTGELFF	TGTGCCAGCAGGGAAGGACACACGAACACCGGGGAGCTGTTTTTT
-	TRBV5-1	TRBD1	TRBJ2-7	CASSLGGQPLYEQYF	TGCGCCAGCAGCTTGGGGGGACAGCCCCTGTACGAGCAGTACTTC
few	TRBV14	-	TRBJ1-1	CASSLIREGHTEAFF	TGTGCCAGCAGTTTAATCAGGGAGGGACACACTGAAGCTTTCTTT
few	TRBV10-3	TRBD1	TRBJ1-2	CAIMRDRSNYGYTF	TGTGCCATCATGCGGGACAGGTCTAACTATGGCTACACCTTC
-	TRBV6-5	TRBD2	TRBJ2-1	CASSVQRERNEQFF	TGTGCCAGCAGTGTCCAGCGGGAGCGTAATGAGCAGTTCTTC
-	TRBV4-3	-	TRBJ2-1	CASSQESAHEQFF	TGCGCCAGCAGCCAAGAGTCGGCGCATGAGCAGTTCTTC
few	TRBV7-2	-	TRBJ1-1	CASSLRRGWNTEAFF	TGTGCCAGCAGCCTACGCCGGGGATGGAACACTGAAGCTTTCTTT
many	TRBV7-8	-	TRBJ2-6	CASSLASGANVLTF	TGTGCCAGCAGCTTAGCCTCTGGGGCCAACGTCCTGACTTTC
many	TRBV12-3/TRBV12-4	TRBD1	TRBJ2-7	CASSFGTGAYEQYF	TGTGCCAGCAGTTTCGGGACAGGAGCCTACGAGCAGTACTTC
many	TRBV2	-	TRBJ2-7	CASSEGHFYEQYF	TGTGCCAGCAGTGAGGGCCATTTCTACGAGCAGTACTTC
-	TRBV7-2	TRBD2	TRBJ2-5	CASSFGSGTRETQYF	TGTGCCAGCAGCTTCGGTAGCGGGACGAGGGAGACCCAGTACTTC
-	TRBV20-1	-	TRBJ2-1	CSASPAGAPGEQFF	TGCAGTGCGAGCCCCGCGGGGGCCCCAGGGGAGCAGTTCTTC
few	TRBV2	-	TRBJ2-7	CASSGNPMGYEQYF	TGTGCCAGCAGTGGCAATCCCATGGGCTACGAGCAGTACTTC
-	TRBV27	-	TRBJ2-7	CASSQGQLLEQYF	TGTGCCAGCAGTCAAGGCCAGTTGTTGGAGCAGTACTTC
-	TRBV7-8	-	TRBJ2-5	CASSLLQGGTEETQYF	TGTGCCAGCAGCTTACTCCAGGGAGGTACCGAAGAGACCCAGTACTTC
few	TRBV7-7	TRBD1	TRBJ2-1	CASSNGQGAPYNEQFF	TGTGCCAGCAGCAATGGGCAGGGGGCACCCTACAATGAGCAGTTCTTC
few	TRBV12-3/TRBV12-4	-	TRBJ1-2	CASSLLSNYGYTF	TGTGCCAGCAGTTTACTTTCAAACTATGGCTACACCTTC
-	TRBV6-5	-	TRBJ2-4	CARGTPSPPKNIQYF	TGTGCCAGAGGGACGCCTTCTCCCCCCAAAAACATTCAGTACTTC